This T cell receptor (beta chain) comes out of a study of immune evolution from preneoplasia to lung adenocarcinoma. Study-wide findings and caveats: KRAS-mutant nodules had the highest T cell clonality. From normal lung to invasive adenocarcinoma, top clone frequencies appeared to decrease.

Concerning this clone itself: Its target is not known.

Measured with immunoSEQ multiplex PCR; TCRdb has only the in-frame clones, and not every one. Of over a thousand clones in the sample, more than 60% are singletons; the top ten hold about a tenth. Sequences were obtained from FFPE atypical adenomatous hyperplasia tissue from the lung. Subset defined: atypical adenomatous hyperplasia (AAH), lung preneoplasia. The TCR originated in a person aged 65 to 79 with lung adenocarcinoma.

CDR3 amino acids: CAWGLADYEQYF. In nucleotides, the CDR3 is TGTGCCTGGGGACTAGCGGACTACGAGCAGTACTTC. The gene calls are TRBV30 and TRBJ2-7; TRBD2 matches 10 bases. The CDR3 runs 12 residues. Germline V gives CDR1 GTSNPN, CDR2 SVGIG (reference sequence). V trimming: 5 bases; J trimming: 3 bases; junction bases outside the gene matches: 1.